Presented here are 13 T cell receptor beta chains from one specimen sequenced in a study of shared clonotypes between healthy human individuals. Naive-designated CD8 cells lacked CD45RO, were positively enriched for CCR7, and omitted terminally differentiated effector memory CD45RA+ cells. Here immunoSEQ multiplex PCR was the method, and the copy in TCRdb shows in-frame clones only, minus some. The data show about 590,000 clones, roughly 95% seen once. The specimen sequenced was naive CD8+ T cells sorted from blood. These receptors all stem from a woman younger than 45 in good health.

J is TRBJ2-7 and V is TRBV19; D perhaps matches TRBD1 (5 bases). This CDR3 is 11 amino acids long. Germline CDR1 and CDR2: LNHDA and SQIVND (reference sequence). Trimming took 3 bases from V and 11 from J, leaving 11 bases between them. As DNA, the CDR3 is TGTGCCAGTAGTATGGGCAGGGCTAAGTACTTC. Its protein is CASSMGRAKYF.

The chain recombines TRBV14 with TRBJ2-1, with D hard to call. CDR1 and CDR2 (germline): SGHDN, FVKESK. V lost 5 bases to trimming and J lost 6 bases, with 14 bases between them. The CDR3 runs 14 residues. The CDR3 here is CASSFKNSPNEQFF. In nucleotides, the CDR3 is TGTGCCAGCAGCTTTAAGAACAGCCCCAATGAGCAGTTCTTC.

This chain joins TRBV27 and TRBJ2-1, with 7 bases fitting TRBD1. The germline V gene encodes CDR1 MNHEY and CDR2 SMNVEV (reference sequence). This CDR3 is 16 amino acids long. J was trimmed by 2 bases and V by 6 bases; bases with no gene match: 10. CDR3 DNA: TGTGCCAGCAGCTCCTTACAGGGGATCACCTACAATGAGCAGTTCTTC. Its protein is CASSSLQGITYNEQFF.

The J gene is TRBJ2-3, the V gene TRBV25-1, with a weak D call TRBD1 (6 bases). CDR1 and CDR2 from the germline V gene are MGHDK and SYGVNS. The CDR3 is 15 residues long. V gave up 7 bases and J gave up 0 bases, with 14 bases separating them. The CDR3 is CASIPRDTSTDTQYF. The CDR3 bases are TGTGCCAGCATTCCCCGGGACACGAGCACAGATACGCAGTATTTT.

The V call is TRBV5-4, the J call TRBJ2-2; the D gene is possibly TRBD2 (6 bases). The CDR3 length is 13 residues. Trimming shortened V by 2 bases and J by 6 bases, and 8 bases separated the two germline ends. The germline CDR1 and CDR2 sequences are SGHNT and YYREEE (reference sequence). DNA for the CDR3: TGTGCCAGCAGCTTCAGGGAGGCCGGGGAGCTGTTTTTT. Its protein product is CASSFREAGELFF.

This clone was detected once. One end of the junction varies from germline; a read error may be responsible. The chain couples TRBV7-8 to TRBJ2-5, with TRBD2 matching over 10 bases. The CDR3 totals 12 residues. Per the germline V gene, CDR1 is SGHVS and CDR2 is FQNEAQ. CDR3 protein: CASSRTGTSDDF. The CDR3 nucleotides are TGTGCCAGCAGCCGAACCGGGACTAGCGACGACTTC.

The chain combines TRBV2 with TRBJ2-1; D is perhaps TRBD2 (5 bases). The CDR3 runs 12 residues. Germline V gene sequence: CDR1 SNHLY, CDR2 FYNNEI. V lost 4 bases, J lost 12 bases, and 13 bases lay in between. For the CDR3, the DNA is TGTGCCAGCAGTGGGGTGAGGGAAGTGCAGTTCTTC. This codes for CASSGVREVQFF.

The chain couples TRBV10-3 to TRBJ1-1, with D unclear. The V gene lost 8 bases and the J gene lost 7 bases, with 14 bases spanning the gap. There are 12 residues in the CDR3. Germline CDR1 and CDR2: ENHRY and SYGVKD. As DNA, the CDR3 is TGTGCCATCTCTGAGGCGGCAAATGAAGCTTTCTTT. It translates to CAISEAANEAFF.

This clone was seen once. The chain links TRBV7-9 to TRBJ2-2; no definite D call. The ends were cut back, 4 bases at V and 7 bases at J, with 4 bases in the middle. Per the germline V gene, CDR1 is SEHNR and CDR2 is FQNEAQ (reference sequence). The CDR3 spans 11 residues. The CDR3 sequence is CASSYGGELFF. The CDR3 DNA reads TGTGCCAGCAGCTACGGCGGGGAGCTGTTTTTT.

The V gene is TRBV27, the J gene TRBJ2-7; the D gene is possibly TRBD2 (6 bases). The germline gives CDR1 MNHEY, CDR2 SMNVEV (reference sequence). V was trimmed by 8 bases and J by 1 base, leaving 15 bases between them. The CDR3 covers 14 residues. The CDR3 is CASGWVEGSYEQYF. The CDR3 nucleotides are TGTGCCAGCGGCTGGGTGGAGGGATCCTACGAGCAGTACTTC.

This chain uses TRBV4-1 with TRBJ1-2, with 7 bases aligning to TRBD1. With V trimmed by 2 bases and J by 3 bases, 9 bases remained unmatched. The germline V gene has CDR1 MGHRA and CDR2 YSYEKL. The CDR3 runs 16 residues. The CDR3 nucleotides are TGCGCCAGCAGCCAACCAGACAGGGTTGAATACTATGGCTACACCTTC. As protein: CASSQPDRVEYYGYTF.

The chain combines TRBV9 with TRBJ2-1; 8 nucleotides line up with TRBD2. The CDR3 runs 17 residues. Germline V gives CDR1 SGDLS, CDR2 YYNGEE. Trimming removed 4 bases from V and 8 bases from J; junction bases left unmatched: 17. CDR3 nucleotides: TGTGCCAGCAGCCAAGGCAACACGGGACTAGTCGTAGATGAGCAGTTCTTC. Translation gives CASSQGNTGLVVDEQFF.

The chain carries TRBV28 and TRBJ1-4; TRBD1 is a possible D gene (6 bases). The CDR3 consists of 16 residues. Germline V lookup: CDR1 MDHEN, CDR2 SYDVKM. The V and J ends lost 2 bases and 4 bases respectively, with 14 bases between them. Here the CDR3 DNA reads TGTGCCAGCAGTTTAGCTACCGGGGGCGTTAATGAAAAACTGTTTTTT. Translated: CASSLATGGVNEKLFF.